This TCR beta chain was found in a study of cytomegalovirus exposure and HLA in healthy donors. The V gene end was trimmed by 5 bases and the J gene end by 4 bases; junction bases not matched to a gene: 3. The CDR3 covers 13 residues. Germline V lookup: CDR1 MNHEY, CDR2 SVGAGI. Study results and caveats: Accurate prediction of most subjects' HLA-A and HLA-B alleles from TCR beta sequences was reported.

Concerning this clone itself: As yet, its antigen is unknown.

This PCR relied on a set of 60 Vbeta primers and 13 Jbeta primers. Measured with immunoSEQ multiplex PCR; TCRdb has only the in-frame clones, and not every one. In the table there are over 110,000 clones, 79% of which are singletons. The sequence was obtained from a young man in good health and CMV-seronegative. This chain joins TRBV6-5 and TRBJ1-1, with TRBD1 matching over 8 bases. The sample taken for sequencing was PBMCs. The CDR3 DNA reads TGTGCCAGCAGTCCCGGACAGGGCACTGAAGCTTTCTTT. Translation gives CASSPGQGTEAFF.